This TCR beta chain was sequenced for a study of Graves' ophthalmopathy and Graves' hyperthyroidism. Worth noting for this clonotype: What it binds is unknown.

Study observations and caveats: A model built from 13 signatures distinguished ophthalmopathy from stable hyperthyroidism with about 90% sensitivity and approximately 81% specificity.

The hyperthyroidism patients, aged 18 to 65, had been newly diagnosed, with under 2 months' duration. Clinicians made diagnoses from clinical symptoms, serum thyroxine, TRAb, thyroid ultrasound and orbital computed tomography. The authors amplified TCR beta CDR3 regions from RNA transcripts. First-round RT-PCR used HTBI primers; second-round multiplex PCR followed. One entry per CDR3 protein results from TCRdb running MiXCR on the multiplex PCR reads. This table holds roughly 380,000 distinct CDR3 sequences, approximately 15% found once. The receptor was isolated from a woman aged 18-29 years with stable Graves' hyperthyroidism. The sample consisted of peripheral blood.

The CDR3 reads CSVWGMGSYEQYF. CDR3 DNA sequence: TGCAGTGTTTGGGGGATGGGTTCCTACGAGCAGTACTTC. The chain links TRBV20-1 to TRBJ2-7; either TRBD1 or TRBD2 may supply D (5 bases each). This CDR3 is built from 13 residues. Trimming removed 7 bases at V and 1 base at J, with 14 bases between. In germline, CDR1 is DFQATT, CDR2 SNEGSKA (reference sequence).